The source of this T cell receptor beta chain is a study of T-cell memory formation after mild COVID-19. This CDR3 has 12 amino acids. V was clipped by 5 bases and J by 5 bases, with 8 bases between them. Germline V gene lookup returns CDR1 SGHTA and CDR2 FQGNSA. One entry per CDR3 protein, called by TCRdb with MiXCR from the 5' RACE reads. The sample contains 65,000 to 95,000 distinct CDR3 sequences, about 13% of which appear only once. The sample taken for sequencing was PBMCs or a T cell subset sorted from them (not recorded which). The source of this sequence is a young man who had mild COVID-19 (a few samples of this study predate the infection). Cell type and time point are not known. The chain uses TRBV7-2 and TRBJ2-3, with D tentatively TRBD1 (5 bases). This chain's CDR3 is CASSPQGDTQYF. Written as DNA, the CDR3 is TGTGCCAGCAGCCCGCAGGGAGATACGCAGTATTTT.